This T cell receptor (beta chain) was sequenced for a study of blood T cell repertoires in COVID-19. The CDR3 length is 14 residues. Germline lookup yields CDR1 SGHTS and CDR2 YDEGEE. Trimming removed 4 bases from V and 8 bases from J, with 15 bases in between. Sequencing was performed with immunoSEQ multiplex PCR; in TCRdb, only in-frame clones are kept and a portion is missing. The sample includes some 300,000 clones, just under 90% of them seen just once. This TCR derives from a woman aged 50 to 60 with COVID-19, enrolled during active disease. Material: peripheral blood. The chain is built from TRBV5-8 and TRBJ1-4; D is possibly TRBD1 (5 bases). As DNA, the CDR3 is TGTGCCAGCAGCACCTCCGGGGGGAGAGAAAAACTGTTTTTT. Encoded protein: CASSTSGGREKLFF. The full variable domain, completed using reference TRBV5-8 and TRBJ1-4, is EAGVTQSPTHLIKTRGQQATLRCSPISGHTSVYWYQQALGLGLQFLLWYDEGEERNRGNFPPRFSGRQFPNYSSELNVNALELEDSALYLCASSTSGGREKLFFGSGTQLSVL.